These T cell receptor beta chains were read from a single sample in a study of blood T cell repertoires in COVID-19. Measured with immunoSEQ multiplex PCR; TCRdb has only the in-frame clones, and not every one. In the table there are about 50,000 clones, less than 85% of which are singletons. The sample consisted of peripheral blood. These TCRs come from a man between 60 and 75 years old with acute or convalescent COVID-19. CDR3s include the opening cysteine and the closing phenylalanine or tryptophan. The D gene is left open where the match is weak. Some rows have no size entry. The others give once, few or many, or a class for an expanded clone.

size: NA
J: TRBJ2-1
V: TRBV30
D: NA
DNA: TGTGCCTGGAGTGTTGTGGAGGGGGCCAATGAGCAGTTCTTC
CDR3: CAWSVVEGANEQFF

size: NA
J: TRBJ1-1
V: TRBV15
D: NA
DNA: TGTGCCACCAGCAGAGCGAGGGTTGGGGAAGCTTTCTTT
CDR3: CATSRARVGEAFF

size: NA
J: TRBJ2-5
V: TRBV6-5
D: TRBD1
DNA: TGTGCCAGCAGCAGTTTTCAGGGGGCGGGAGAGACCCAGTACTTC
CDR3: CASSSFQGAGETQYF

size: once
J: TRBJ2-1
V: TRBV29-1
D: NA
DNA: TGCAGCGTTCCCCAGGGGGGAATCAATGAGCAGTTCTTC
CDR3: CSVPQGGINEQFF

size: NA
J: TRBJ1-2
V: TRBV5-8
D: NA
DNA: TGTGCCAGCAGCTTGGTCTCGTTTGGGGAGGATGGCTACACCTTC
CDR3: CASSLVSFGEDGYTF

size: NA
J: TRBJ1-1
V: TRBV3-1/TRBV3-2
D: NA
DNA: TGTGCCAGCAGCCAAGGCAGGTCCAGAAGAGAGAACACTGAAGCTTTCTTT
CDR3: CASSQGRSRRENTEAFF

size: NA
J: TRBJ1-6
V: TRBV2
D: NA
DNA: TGTGCCAGCAGTGAACTGCCGAGCTCCTATAATTCACCCCTCCACTTT
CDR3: CASSELPSSYNSPLHF

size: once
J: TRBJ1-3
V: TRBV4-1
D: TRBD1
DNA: TGCGCCAGCAGCTATGAGGGGCAGGGGGCCGGAAACACCATATATTTT
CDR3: CASSYEGQGAGNTIYF

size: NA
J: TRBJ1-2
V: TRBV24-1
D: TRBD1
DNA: TGTGCCACCAGTGACCCGGACAGGGCATATGGCTACACCTTC
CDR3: CATSDPDRAYGYTF

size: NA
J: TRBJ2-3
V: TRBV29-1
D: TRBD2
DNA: TGCAGCGTCAGGACGGGGGGAGATACGCAGTATTTT
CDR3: CSVRTGGDTQYF

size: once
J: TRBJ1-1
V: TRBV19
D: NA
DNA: TGTGCCAGTAGTTCGAACAGGCCAACTGAAGCTTTCTTT
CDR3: CASSSNRPTEAFF

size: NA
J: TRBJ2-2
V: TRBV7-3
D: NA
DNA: TGTGCCAGCAGCTTACAGCAGGGGATAGGGGAGCTGTTTTTT
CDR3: CASSLQQGIGELFF

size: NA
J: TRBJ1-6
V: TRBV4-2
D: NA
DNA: TGTGCCAGCAGCCAAGATAAGGGAGCGGCTGACTCACCCCTCCACTTT
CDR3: CASSQDKGAADSPLHF

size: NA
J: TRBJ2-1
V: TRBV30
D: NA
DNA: TGTGCCTGGAGCTTGCCGGGTTACAATGAGCAGTTCTTC
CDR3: CAWSLPGYNEQFF

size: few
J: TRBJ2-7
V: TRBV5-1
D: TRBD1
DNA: TGCGCCAGCAGCTTGGAAGGGGGCCGGGGCGAGCAGTACTTC
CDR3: CASSLEGGRGEQYF

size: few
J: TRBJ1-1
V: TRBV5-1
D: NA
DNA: TGCGCCAGCAGCTTGGCCGAGGGTCAGGTCACTGAAGCTTTCTTT
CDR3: CASSLAEGQVTEAFF

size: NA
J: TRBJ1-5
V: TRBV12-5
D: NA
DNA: TGTGCTAGTGGACCCTTAACGGGGAGTCAGCCCCAGCATTTT
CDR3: CASGPLTGSQPQHF

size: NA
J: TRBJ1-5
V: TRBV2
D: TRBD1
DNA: TGTGCCAGCGGACAGGGGGCCGTGGGCAATCAGCCCCAGCATTTT
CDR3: CASGQGAVGNQPQHF

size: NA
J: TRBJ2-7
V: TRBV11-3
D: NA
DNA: TGTGCCAGCAGCTCCCGGGACTCCTACGAGCAGTACTTC
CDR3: CASSSRDSYEQYF

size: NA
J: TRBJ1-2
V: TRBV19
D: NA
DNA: TGTGCCAGTAGTAACGGGGGGCTTTATCTCTACACCTTC
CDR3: CASSNGGLYLYTF

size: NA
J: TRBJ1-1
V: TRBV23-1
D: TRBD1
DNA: TGCGCCAGCAGTCAAGTCGGACAGGGGACCACTGAAGCTTTCTTT
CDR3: CASSQVGQGTTEAFF

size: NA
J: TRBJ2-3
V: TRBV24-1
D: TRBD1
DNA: TGTGCCACCAGTGATTTGCTTAATACAGGGGGTGTGGATACGCAGTATTTT
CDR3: CATSDLLNTGGVDTQYF

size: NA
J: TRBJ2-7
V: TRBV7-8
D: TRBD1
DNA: TGTGTCACGGCCCCCTTAATCTCTGGGACAGACTCCTACGAGCAGTACTTC
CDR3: CVTAPLISGTDSYEQYF

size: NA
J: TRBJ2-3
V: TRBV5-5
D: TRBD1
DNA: TGTGCCAGCAGCTTTAACAGGGGTAGCACAGATACGCAGTATTTT
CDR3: CASSFNRGSTDTQYF

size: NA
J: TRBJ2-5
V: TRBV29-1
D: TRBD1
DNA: TGCAGCGTTGCTGACAGGGACGAGACCCAGTACTTC
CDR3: CSVADRDETQYF

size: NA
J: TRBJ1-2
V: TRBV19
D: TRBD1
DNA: TGTGCCAGTAGTACAGGGGGCAAATACTATGGCTACACCTTC
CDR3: CASSTGGKYYGYTF

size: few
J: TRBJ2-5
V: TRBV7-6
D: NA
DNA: TGTGCCAGCAGCCCGTCCGGGGGAATGGAAGAGACCCAGTACTTC
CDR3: CASSPSGGMEETQYF

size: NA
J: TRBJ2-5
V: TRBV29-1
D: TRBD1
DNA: TGCAGCGTTGAAGATCGGGGGACAGGGGAAGAGACCCAGTACTTC
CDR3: CSVEDRGTGEETQYF

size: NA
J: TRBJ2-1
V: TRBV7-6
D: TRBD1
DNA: TGTGCCAGCAGCTTATATTCAGGGGGCAATGAGCAGTTCTTC
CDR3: CASSLYSGGNEQFF

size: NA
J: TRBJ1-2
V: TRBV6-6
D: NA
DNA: TGTGCCAGCAGACACAGGGATGGCTACACCTTC
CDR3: CASRHRDGYTF

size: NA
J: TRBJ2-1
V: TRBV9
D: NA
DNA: TGTGCCAGCAGCCCCGGGGACACGTACAATGAGCAGTTCTTC
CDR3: CASSPGDTYNEQFF

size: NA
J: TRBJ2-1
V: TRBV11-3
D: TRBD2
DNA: TGTGCCAGCAGCTTAGGTGTAAGCGGGGGGGCGGATGAGCAGTTCTTC
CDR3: CASSLGVSGGADEQFF

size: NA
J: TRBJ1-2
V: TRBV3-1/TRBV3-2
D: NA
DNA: TGTGCCAGCAGCCAACGAATGAGGGTTGCATTGTCTGGAGGCTACACCTTC
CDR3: CASSQRMRVALSGGYTF

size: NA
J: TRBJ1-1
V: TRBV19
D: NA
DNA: TGTGCCAGTAGTGGACGGGAACTAAGGAACACTGAAGCTTTCTTT
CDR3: CASSGRELRNTEAFF

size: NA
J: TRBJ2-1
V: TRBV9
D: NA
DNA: TGTGCCAGCAGCGTAGATTCCCCCGCTAGTTCCGGTGAGCAGTTCTTC
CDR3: CASSVDSPASSGEQFF

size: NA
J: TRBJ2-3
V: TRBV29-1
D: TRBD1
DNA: TGCAGCGTTGTCGGGGACAGGTTCACAGATACGCAGTATTTT
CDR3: CSVVGDRFTDTQYF

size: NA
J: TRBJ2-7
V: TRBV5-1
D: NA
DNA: TGCGCCAGCAGTTCACCGGACAGGTTGGGGGGCGAGCAGTACTTC
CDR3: CASSSPDRLGGEQYF

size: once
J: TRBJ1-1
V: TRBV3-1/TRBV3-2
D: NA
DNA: TGTGCCAGCAGCCCGCTCGGAGGTAACACTGAAGCTTTCTTT
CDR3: CASSPLGGNTEAFF

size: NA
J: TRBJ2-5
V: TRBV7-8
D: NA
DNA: TGTGCCAGCAGCCAACAGGAGACCCAGTACTTC
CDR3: CASSQQETQYF

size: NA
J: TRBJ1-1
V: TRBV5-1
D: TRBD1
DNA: TGCGCCAGCAGTTGGGACAGCCACACTGAAGCTTTCTTT
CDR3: CASSWDSHTEAFF

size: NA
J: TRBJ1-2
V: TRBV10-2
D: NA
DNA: TGCGCCAGCAGTGGACTGAGAGATGGCTACACCTTC
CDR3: CASSGLRDGYTF

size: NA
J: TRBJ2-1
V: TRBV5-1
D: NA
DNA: TGCGCCAGCAGCTTGGGCCAGGTTTACAATGAGCAGTTCTTC
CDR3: CASSLGQVYNEQFF

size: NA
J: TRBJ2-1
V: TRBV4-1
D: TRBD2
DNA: TGCGCCAGCAGCCAAGATCGAGCGGGGGGCTCCTACAATGAGCAGTTCTTC
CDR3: CASSQDRAGGSYNEQFF

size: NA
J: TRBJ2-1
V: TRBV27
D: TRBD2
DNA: TGTGCCAGCAGTTTAGCTAGCGGGCGCGAAGTCTCCTACAATGAGCAGTTCTTC
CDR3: CASSLASGREVSYNEQFF

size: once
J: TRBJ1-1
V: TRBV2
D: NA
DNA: TGTGCCAGCGGTACGGGAATCAACACTGAAGCTTTCTTT
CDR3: CASGTGINTEAFF

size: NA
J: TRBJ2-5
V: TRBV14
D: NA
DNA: TGTGCCAGCAGCCAGGGTAAAACTTGGTACAGCCAAGAGACCCAGTACTTC
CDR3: CASSQGKTWYSQETQYF

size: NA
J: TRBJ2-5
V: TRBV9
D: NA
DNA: TGTGCCAGCAGCGTAGGACAGTCAACTCAAGAGACCCAGTACTTC
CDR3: CASSVGQSTQETQYF

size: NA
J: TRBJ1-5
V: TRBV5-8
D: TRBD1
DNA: TGTGCCAGCAGCTTGGAGGGGGCGAGCAATCAGCCCCAGCATTTT
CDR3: CASSLEGASNQPQHF

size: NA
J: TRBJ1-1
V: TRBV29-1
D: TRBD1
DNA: TGCAGCGTCGTTGACAGGGGCGTACTTACTGAAGCTTTCTTT
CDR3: CSVVDRGVLTEAFF

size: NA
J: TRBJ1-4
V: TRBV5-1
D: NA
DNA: TGCGCCAGCAGCTTGGCCTCATCACTAGGGAATTCTAATGAAAAACTGTTTTTT
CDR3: CASSLASSLGNSNEKLFF

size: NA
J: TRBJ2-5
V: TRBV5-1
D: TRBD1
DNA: TGCGCCAGCAGCGAGACAGGGGGTTGGGGGACCCAGTACTTC
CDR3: CASSETGGWGTQYF

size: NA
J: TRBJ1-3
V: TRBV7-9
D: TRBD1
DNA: TGTGCCAGCACCGTAACAGGGGACTCTGGAAACACCATATATTTT
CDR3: CASTVTGDSGNTIYF